Detailed here is one T cell receptor beta chain. This sample stems from a study of blood T cell repertoires in COVID-19. Turning to the study itself: Sample material is recorded as cDNA or gDNA derived from T cells, B-cell-depleted T cells, or PBMCs.

In the study's own analysis: Cell counts per sample came from amplifying reference gene primers. Profiled with immunoSEQ multiplex PCR; TCRdb holds only in-frame clones, not every one. Clone size and the V and J calls come from that table; the DNA yielded D and trimming. The sample includes about 300,000 clones, 80% to 90% seen only once; the top ten take less than 4.5%. Categorization into cohorts depended on clinical history that participants reported. Either two negative PCRs, clearance, or symptom resolution qualified Cohort 3 donors as recovered. Germline V gives CDR1 MDHEN, CDR2 SYDVKM. V dropped 7 bases and J dropped 4; count of bases not matched to a gene: 7. The CDR3 is 15 residues long.

The genes are TRBV28 and TRBJ1-6; 7 bases map to TRBD1. The sample consisted of PBMCs or T cells enriched from blood (not recorded which). The TCR sequence derives from a man aged 25 to 40 who had recovered from COVID-19. The CDR3 region is CASNPNRGYNSPLHF. The DNA for the CDR3 is TGTGCCAGCAACCCGAACAGGGGTTATAATTCACCCCTCCACTTT.